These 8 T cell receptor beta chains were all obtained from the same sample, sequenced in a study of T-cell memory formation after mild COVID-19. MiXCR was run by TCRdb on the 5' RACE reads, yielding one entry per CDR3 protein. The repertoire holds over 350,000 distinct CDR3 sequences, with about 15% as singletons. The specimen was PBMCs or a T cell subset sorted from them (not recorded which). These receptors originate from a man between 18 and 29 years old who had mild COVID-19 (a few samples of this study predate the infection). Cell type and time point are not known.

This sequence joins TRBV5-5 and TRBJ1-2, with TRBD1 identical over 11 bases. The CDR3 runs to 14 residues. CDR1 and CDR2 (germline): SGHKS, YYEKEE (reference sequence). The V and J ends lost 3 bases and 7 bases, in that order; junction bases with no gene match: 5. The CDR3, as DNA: TGTGCCAGCAGCTCCGGGACAGGGGGTCGTGGCTACACCTTC. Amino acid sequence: CASSSGTGGRGYTF.

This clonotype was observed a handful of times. This chain's CDR3 is CASSSQQGGVHEQFF. CDR3 bases: TGTGCCAGCAGTTCCCAACAGGGTGGGGTGCATGAGCAGTTCTTC. The chain is built from TRBV12-3 or TRBV12-4 and TRBJ2-1; tentatively, D is TRBD1 (6 bases). The CDR3 contains 15 residues. Deletions cut 4 bases from V and 8 bases from J, with 18 bases between.

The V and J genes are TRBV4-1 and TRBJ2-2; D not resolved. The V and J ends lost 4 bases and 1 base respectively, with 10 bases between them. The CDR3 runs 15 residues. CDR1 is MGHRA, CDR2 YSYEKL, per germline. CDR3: CASSPEQLNTGELFF. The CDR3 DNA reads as TGCGCCAGCAGCCCCGAGCAGTTGAACACCGGGGAGCTGTTTTTT.

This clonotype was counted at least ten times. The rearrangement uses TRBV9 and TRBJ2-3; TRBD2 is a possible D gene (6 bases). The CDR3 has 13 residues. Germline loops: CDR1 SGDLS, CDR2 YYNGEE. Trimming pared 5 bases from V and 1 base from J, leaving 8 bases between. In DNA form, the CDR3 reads TGTGCCAGCAGGGGGGAGGGCACAGATACGCAGTATTTT. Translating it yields CASRGEGTDTQYF.

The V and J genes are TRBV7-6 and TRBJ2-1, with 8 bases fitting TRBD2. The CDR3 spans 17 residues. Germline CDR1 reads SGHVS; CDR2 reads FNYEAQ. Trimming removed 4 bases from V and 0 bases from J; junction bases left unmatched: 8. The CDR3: CASSSPGGPSSYNEQFF. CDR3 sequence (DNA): TGTGCCAGCAGCTCACCGGGGGGGCCTAGCTCCTACAATGAGCAGTTCTTC.

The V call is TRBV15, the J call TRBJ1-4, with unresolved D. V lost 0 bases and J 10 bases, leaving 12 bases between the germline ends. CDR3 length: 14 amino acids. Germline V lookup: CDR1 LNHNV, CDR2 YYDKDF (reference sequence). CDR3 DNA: TGTGCCACCAGCAGAGATGGCCAACCGGGAAAACTGTTTTTT. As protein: CATSRDGQPGKLFF.

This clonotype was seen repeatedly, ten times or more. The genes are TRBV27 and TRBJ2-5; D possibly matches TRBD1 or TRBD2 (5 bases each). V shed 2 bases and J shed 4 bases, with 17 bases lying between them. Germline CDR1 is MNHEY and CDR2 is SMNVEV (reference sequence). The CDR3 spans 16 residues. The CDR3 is CASSLIGTTSGETQYF. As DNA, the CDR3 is TGTGCCAGCAGTTTAATCGGGACCACAAGCGGAGAGACCCAGTACTTC.

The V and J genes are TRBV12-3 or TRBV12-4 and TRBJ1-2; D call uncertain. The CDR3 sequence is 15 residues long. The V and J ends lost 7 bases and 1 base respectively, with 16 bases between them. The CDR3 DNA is TGTGCCAGCATCCACCTTGGGTCCAATAACTATGGCTACACCTTC. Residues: CASIHLGSNNYGYTF.